The 14 T cell receptor beta chains in this list originate from one sample, sequenced in a study of CD8 T cells in ankylosing spondylitis. MiXCR was run by TCRdb on the 5' RACE reads, yielding one entry per CDR3 protein. The repertoire includes fewer than 250,000 distinct CDR3 sequences, roughly a tenth of them detected once, and 21% sits in the top ten. Specimen: blood, either unsorted or a sorted T cell fraction (not recorded which). These receptors were obtained from a male donor with ankylosing spondylitis or in good health (not recorded which).

This clonotype was seen at least ten times. V is TRBV5-1 and J is TRBJ2-5, with TRBD1 identical over 8 bases. The trim removed 4 bases at V and 3 bases at J, leaving 5 bases unmatched. Germline lookup yields CDR1 SGHRS and CDR2 YFSETQ. CDR3 size: 14 residues. The CDR3 protein is CASSLMDREETQYF. In DNA form, the CDR3 reads TGCGCCAGCAGCCTTATGGACAGGGAAGAGACCCAGTACTTC.

This clonotype has just one count. A much bigger clone sits one base away, suggesting this may be a read error. The V and J genes are TRBV11-2 and TRBJ1-1, with TRBD1 as a possible D gene (6 bases). The V gene's germline CDR1 is SGHAT and CDR2 FQNNGV. The CDR3 sequence is 13 residues long. CDR3 region: CASSLTGQTEASF. The DNA for the CDR3 is TGTGCCAGCAGCTTAACAGGACAGACTGAAGCTTCCTTT.

There are many counts of this clonotype. This chain links TRBV5-1 with TRBJ2-2; TRBD1 aligns across 10 bases. Germline V gives CDR1 SGHRS, CDR2 YFSETQ. CDR3 length: 15 residues. Trimming cost V 4 bases and J 6 bases; bases outside gene matches: 6. The CDR3 bases are TGCGCCAGCAGCACGGGACAGGGGAATGCCGGGGAGCTGTTTTTT. Protein sequence: CASSTGQGNAGELFF.

Only a few counts were recorded for this clonotype. V gene TRBV27 combines with J gene TRBJ2-1, with 10 positions matching TRBD2. The CDR3 runs to 20 residues. The V segment lost 2 bases and the J segment 0 bases; nucleotides outside the gene matches: 13. The V gene's germline CDR1 is MNHEY and CDR2 SMNVEV (reference sequence). CDR3 sequence: CASSLTDSGGYKSSYNEQFF. In DNA form, the CDR3 reads TGTGCCAGCAGTTTAACGGATAGCGGGGGGTACAAGAGCTCCTACAATGAGCAGTTCTTC.

This clonotype appeared many times. V and J are TRBV12-3 or TRBV12-4 and TRBJ1-1; D uncertain. The CDR3 consists of 12 residues. With 3 bases removed from V and 3 bases from J, the gap between germline ends came to 5 bases. The CDR3 coding sequence is TGTGCCAGCAGTTTTTATCACACTGAAGCTTTCTTT. Translated, it gives CASSFYHTEAFF.

This clonotype was counted many times. V and J are TRBV29-1 and TRBJ2-1; 9 bases match TRBD2. The V gene's germline CDR1 is SQVTM and CDR2 ANQGSEA. Unmatched junction bases numbered 11, after V lost 2 bases and J lost 3 bases. This CDR3 contains 17 residues. In DNA form, the CDR3 reads TGCAGCGTTGAACAGCGGGGGGCATCCCGTTTCTACAATGAGCAGTTCTTC. This gives the protein CSVEQRGASRFYNEQFF.

This clonotype was counted at least ten times. The rearrangement uses TRBV19 and TRBJ2-1, with a possible D match to TRBD2 (6 bases). The CDR3 is 12 residues long. Germline CDR1 LNHDA, CDR2 SQIVND (reference sequence). V was clipped by 10 bases and J by 7 bases, with 14 bases between them. CDR3 sequence: CATAPTRNEQFF. The CDR3 nucleotides read TGTGCCACTGCCCCGACTAGAAATGAGCAGTTCTTC. Together with reference TRBV19 and TRBJ2-1, the CDR3 gives the full variable domain: DGGITQSPKYLFRKEGQNVTLSCEQNLNHDAMYWYRQDPGQGLRLIYYSQIVNDFQKGDIAEGYSVSREKKESFPLTVTSAQKNPTAFYLCATAPTRNEQFFGPGTRLTVL.

This clonotype showed up many times. The rearrangement uses TRBV5-1 and TRBJ2-7; a possible D gene is TRBD2 (6 bases). V shed 0 bases and J shed 0 bases, with 10 bases lying between them. The length of the CDR3 is 15 residues. The germline CDR1 and CDR2 sequences are SGHRS and YFSETQ. DNA for the CDR3: TGCGCCAGCAGCTTGGTAGCGGCGAGCTCCTACGAGCAGTACTTC. Its translation: CASSLVAASSYEQYF.

This clonotype was observed at least ten times. This sequence joins TRBV5-6 and TRBJ1-1; weak D call: TRBD1 (6 bases). The CDR3 sequence is 15 residues long. The germline V gene has CDR1 SGHDT and CDR2 YYEEEE. Trimming removed 0 bases from V and 3 bases from J, with 12 bases in between. The CDR3 sequence: CASSLAAGAYTEAFF. The CDR3 region has the DNA TGTGCCAGCAGCTTGGCCGCGGGGGCCTACACTGAAGCTTTCTTT.

In its sample, this clonotype was seen many times. The chain has TRBV3-1 and TRBJ1-4; no definite D call. Per germline, CDR1 LGHDT and CDR2 YNNKEL (reference sequence). The CDR3 spans 12 residues. Between the trimmed V and J ends, which lost 2 bases and 8 bases, there was a span of 6 bases. CDR3 amino acids: CASSQFDEKLFF. CDR3 bases: TGTGCCAGCAGCCAATTCGACGAAAAACTGTTTTTT.

This clonotype was recorded many times. The chain is built from TRBV13 and TRBJ2-7; D unclear. The CDR3 totals 13 residues. Germline-derived CDR1 and CDR2 are PRHDT and FYEKMQ (reference sequence). The V and J ends lost 5 bases and 2 bases respectively, with 10 bases between them. CDR3 region: CASSRDKAYEQYF. In DNA form, the CDR3 reads TGTGCCAGCAGCCGAGACAAAGCCTACGAGCAGTACTTC.

This clonotype was counted many times. The chain is built from TRBV29-1 and TRBJ2-3; 9 nucleotides align to TRBD1. CDR1 SQVTM and CDR2 ANQGSEA come from the germline V gene. The CDR3 consists of 14 residues. J gave up 0 bases and V 8 bases, and 6 bases lay outside the gene matches. CDR3 coding DNA: TGCAGCACGGGACAGGGAACAAGCACAGATACGCAGTATTTT. Translated: CSTGQGTSTDTQYF.

This clonotype was picked up many times. The V and J genes are TRBV7-2 and TRBJ2-3; D may be TRBD2 (5 bases). The V and J ends lost 8 bases and 2 bases respectively, with 11 bases between them. CDR3 length: 13 residues. In germline, CDR1 is SGHTA, CDR2 FQGNSA. CDR3 in amino acids: CASGRTHTDTQYF. The CDR3 bases are TGTGCCAGCGGGCGGACTCACACAGATACGCAGTATTTT. Full variable domain (missing parts from reference TRBV7-2 and TRBJ2-3): GAGVSQSPSNKVTEKGKDVELRCDPISGHTALYWYRQSLGQGLEFLIYFQGNSAPDKSGLPSDRFSAERTGGSVSTLTIQRTQQEDSAVYLCASGRTHTDTQYFGPGTRLTVL.

With respect to this clonotype: A much larger clonotype is one base distant, so this may be a read error. The gene calls are TRBV15 and TRBJ1-2, with D maybe TRBD1 (5 bases). This CDR3 contains 16 residues. CDR1 is LNHNV, CDR2 YYDKDF, per germline (reference sequence). CDR3 nucleotides: TGTGCCACCAGCAGAGGTGGGGGTAGTTTGATCTATAGCTACACCTTC. It translates to CATSRGGGSLIYSYTF.